These 27 T cell receptor beta chains share one sample of origin, sequenced in a study of blood T cells in healthy people across ages. A second PCR of about 7 to 11 cycles used a sample-barcoded 5' primer and a J-beta primer mix. A single record per CDR3 protein comes from TCRdb applying MiXCR to the 5' RACE reads. The data hold some 1.8 million distinct CDR3 sequences, with about two fifths observed a single time. Sequenced sample: blood. These receptors were obtained from a human donor in good health.

J is TRBJ2-1 and V is TRBV7-2; D may be TRBD1 or TRBD2 (5 bases each). V lost 1 base and J lost 7, with 17 bases in between. CDR3 length: 16 amino acids. Germline CDR1 reads SGHTA; CDR2 reads FQGNSA. The CDR3 is CASSLGGTSVRNEQFF. DNA of the CDR3: TGTGCCAGCAGCTTAGGAGGGACCAGCGTTAGGAATGAGCAGTTCTTC.

This clonotype has more than one count but fewer than ten. The chain combines TRBV29-1 with TRBJ2-4, with D hard to call. The CDR3 length is 14 residues. V shed 4 bases and J shed 0 bases, with 10 bases lying between them. CDR1 SQVTM and CDR2 ANQGSEA come from the germline V gene. In nucleotides, the CDR3 is TGCAGCGTTGTCGAAACCCTAGCCAAAAACATTCAGTACTTC. It yields the protein CSVVETLAKNIQYF.

The rearrangement joins TRBV6-2 or TRBV6-3 to TRBJ1-1; a possible D gene is TRBD1 (6 bases). The germline gives CDR1 MNHEY, CDR2 SVGEGT. The CDR3 covers 15 residues. With 2 bases removed from V and 3 bases from J, the gap between germline ends came to 13 bases. The CDR3 DNA is TGTGCCAGCAGTTACCCTTCACAGGGTTACACTGAAGCTTTCTTT. It yields the protein CASSYPSQGYTEAFF.

J is TRBJ1-1 and V is TRBV4-3, with D possibly being TRBD1 (6 bases). The CDR3 has 17 residues. Germline CDR1 reads LGHNA; CDR2 reads YSLEER. Trimming stripped 6 bases from V and 1 base from J, with 21 bases between. The CDR3 DNA reads as TGCGCCAGCAGGCAAAACAGGGTAGGGTTTGGGAACACTGAAGCTTTCTTT. Translated, it gives CASRQNRVGFGNTEAFF.

This chain links TRBV5-1 with TRBJ1-5, with 7 bases matching TRBD1. The V gene's germline CDR1 is SGHRS and CDR2 YFSETQ. The V segment lost 0 bases and the J segment 0 bases; nucleotides outside the gene matches: 3. CDR3 length: 16 residues. In nucleotides, the CDR3 is TGCGCCAGCAGCTTGGGGGACAGATCTAGCAATCAGCCCCAGCATTTT. It yields the protein CASSLGDRSSNQPQHF. The whole variable domain, filled in from reference TRBV5-1 and TRBJ1-5, reads KAGVTQTPRYLIKTRGQQVTLSCSPISGHRSVSWYQQTPGQGLQFLFEYFSETQRNKGNFPGRFSGRQFSNSRSEMNVSTLELGDSALYLCASSLGDRSSNQPQHFGDGTRLSIL.

In its sample, this clonotype was seen a few times. J is TRBJ1-3 and V is TRBV7-2; D remains ambiguous. CDR1 is SGHTA and CDR2 is FQGNSA in the germline V gene. Between the trimmed V and J ends, which lost 5 bases and 1 base, there was a span of 9 bases. This CDR3 comprises 14 residues. The CDR3 protein is CASSVSLSGNTIYF. The CDR3 DNA reads TGTGCCAGCAGCGTAAGCCTTTCTGGAAACACCATATATTTT.

This clonotype has a handful of counts. J is TRBJ1-2 and V is TRBV12-3 or TRBV12-4; 9 nucleotides match TRBD1. The CDR3 length is 16 residues. The trim removed 6 bases at V and 8 bases at J, leaving 16 bases unmatched. The CDR3 DNA reads as TGTGCCAGCAGACCCCGGACAGGGGTTTTGTGGGGAGGCTACACCTTC. Encoded protein: CASRPRTGVLWGGYTF.

The CDR3 here is CSGETGGNTEAFF. In nucleotides, the CDR3 is TGCAGCGGCGAAACGGGAGGAAACACTGAAGCTTTCTTT. V gene TRBV29-1 combines with J gene TRBJ1-1; D not resolved. Per germline, CDR1 SQVTM and CDR2 ANQGSEA. V lost 7 bases and J lost 2, with 14 bases in between. This CDR3 has 13 amino acids.

V is TRBV3-1 and J is TRBJ2-7, with D possibly matching TRBD1 (5 bases). Germline-derived CDR1 and CDR2 are LGHDT and YNNKEL (reference sequence). The length of the CDR3 is 14 residues. V dropped 1 base and J dropped 2 bases, with 9 bases sitting between them. CDR3 DNA: TGTGCCAGCAGCCAAGGCGTAGGGGCCTACGAGCAGTACTTC. Protein sequence: CASSQGVGAYEQYF.

The table lists this clonotype with a few counts. V is TRBV20-1 and J is TRBJ1-5; D not certain. The CDR3 loop spans 13 amino acids. Trimming removed 3 bases at V and 5 bases at J, with 11 bases between. Germline V gives CDR1 DFQATT, CDR2 SNEGSKA (reference sequence). This chain's CDR3 is CSARGQDYQPQHF. For the CDR3, the DNA is TGCAGTGCTAGGGGTCAGGACTATCAGCCCCAGCATTTT.

The chain uses TRBV27 and TRBJ1-1; no firm D call. Germline values: CDR1 MNHEY, CDR2 SMNVEV (reference sequence). V lost 2 bases and J lost 8, with 15 bases in between. CDR3 length: 14 amino acids. Written as DNA, the CDR3 is TGTGCCAGCAGTTTAAGGGTGGAGGTTAAAGAAGCTTTCTTT. Its translation is CASSLRVEVKEAFF.

This clonotype has more than one count but fewer than ten. The chain links TRBV13 to TRBJ2-3, with 9 bases aligning to TRBD2. With 5 bases clipped from V and 2 bases from J, the junction kept 8 bases outside the gene matches. CDR1 and CDR2 from the germline V gene are PRHDT and FYEKMQ (reference sequence). This CDR3 has 16 residues. The CDR3 DNA reads as TGTGCCAGCAGCCCCCCTAGCGGGGTTTACACAGATACGCAGTATTTT. Protein: CASSPPSGVYTDTQYF.

The CDR3 reads CASSQEWAGGNTEAFF. In DNA form, the CDR3 reads TGCGCCAGCAGCCAAGAGTGGGCAGGAGGGAACACTGAAGCTTTCTTT. The V call is TRBV4-3, the J call TRBJ1-1; D is unclear. The V and J ends lost 0 bases and 1 base respectively, with 12 bases between them. The germline gives CDR1 LGHNA, CDR2 YSLEER. The CDR3 consists of 16 residues.

In its sample, this clonotype was seen a few times. This chain joins TRBV28 and TRBJ1-5; no reliable D call. The germline V and J ends were trimmed by 5 bases and 2 bases, with 10 bases remaining between them. This CDR3 is built from 14 residues. CDR1 is MDHEN, CDR2 SYDVKM, per germline. In DNA form, the CDR3 reads TGTGCCAGCAGTGCAGGCCCCCGCAATCAGCCCCAGCATTTT. This sequence encodes CASSAGPRNQPQHF.

As to this clonotype: A read error may account for a junction end that differs from germline. The genes are TRBV9 and TRBJ2-5; 8 bases match TRBD1. This CDR3 contains 15 residues. Germline values: CDR1 SGDLS, CDR2 YYNGEE. The CDR3 loop is CASSAGGQGQETQYF. The CDR3 DNA follows: TGTGCCAGCAGCGCCGGAGGACAGGGACAAGAAACCCAGTACTTC.

This sequence joins TRBV20-1 and TRBJ2-4, with D maybe TRBD1 (6 bases). Germline-derived CDR1 and CDR2 are DFQATT and SNEGSKA (reference sequence). Trimming cost V 0 bases and J 6 bases, with 18 bases left between them. The CDR3 length is 16 residues. CDR3 amino acids: CSARDEQGRVGNIQYF. In nucleotides, the CDR3 is TGCAGTGCTAGAGATGAACAGGGAAGAGTTGGAAACATTCAGTACTTC.

The V gene is TRBV2, the J gene TRBJ1-2; D is perhaps TRBD1 (5 bases). CDR1 is SNHLY, CDR2 FYNNEI, per germline. This CDR3 contains 16 residues. V was pared by 4 bases and J by 7 bases, with 22 bases between. In nucleotides, the CDR3 is TGTGCCAGCAGTGGGATTGGGACCTATGCGGTCGGTGGCTACACCTTC. Protein product: CASSGIGTYAVGGYTF.

V is TRBV5-4 and J is TRBJ2-6, with D possibly matching TRBD1 (6 bases). Trimming took off 4 bases at V and 0 bases at J, with 14 bases between the two ends. The CDR3 is made up of 17 amino acids. Germline-derived CDR1 and CDR2 are SGHNT and YYREEE (reference sequence). The chain's CDR3 is CASSDKQGYSGANVLTF. The DNA of the CDR3 is TGTGCCAGCAGCGATAAACAGGGATACTCTGGGGCCAACGTCCTGACTTTC.

This chain uses TRBV20-1 with TRBJ1-5, with 7 nucleotides matching TRBD1. CDR3 length: 15 amino acids. Germline V gene data show CDR1 as DFQATT and CDR2 as SNEGSKA (reference sequence). With V trimmed by 6 bases and J by 6 bases, 14 bases remained unmatched. The CDR3 bases are TGCAGTGCCGAGCCCGGCCAGGGGGTAGGTCAGCCCCAGCATTTT. This sequence encodes CSAEPGQGVGQPQHF.

The J gene is TRBJ1-2, the V gene TRBV4-1; maybe TRBD1 (5 bases). This CDR3 is 15 amino acids long. Germline assignment: CDR1 MGHRA and CDR2 YSYEKL. V lost 1 base and J 2 bases, leaving 11 bases between the germline ends. The CDR3 DNA reads TGCGCCAGCAGCCAAGGGAGACAGCAGAACTATGGCTACACCTTC. As protein: CASSQGRQQNYGYTF.

This clonotype showed up many times. The V and J genes are TRBV20-1 and TRBJ2-1; D uncertain. Germline V gene sequence: CDR1 DFQATT, CDR2 SNEGSKA (reference sequence). Trimming took off 2 bases at V and 9 bases at J, with 2 bases between the two ends. The CDR3 has 9 amino acids. This chain's CDR3 is CSARPEQFF. CDR3 sequence (DNA): TGCAGTGCTAGACCTGAGCAGTTCTTC.

This clonotype was counted a few times. This may arise from a read error, as a much more abundant clone is one base away. This chain uses TRBV12-3 or TRBV12-4 with TRBJ2-1; 7 bases are a match to TRBD1. V dropped 3 bases and J dropped 10; count of bases not matched to a gene: 6. The length of the CDR3 is 13 residues. The CDR3 DNA follows: TGTGCCAGCAGTTTCCGAGGGGGCTACGAGCAGTTCTTC. Its translation is CASSFRGGYEQFF.

J is TRBJ2-1 and V is TRBV7-2; 7 bases line up with TRBD2. The CDR3 is 14 amino acids. With V trimmed by 5 bases and J by 10 bases, 11 bases remained unmatched. Germline V gene data show CDR1 as SGHTA and CDR2 as FQGNSA. The chain's CDR3 is CASSPVGGDYEQFF. CDR3 DNA: TGTGCCAGCAGCCCTGTGGGGGGGGACTACGAGCAGTTCTTC.

The genes are TRBV7-9 and TRBJ2-3, with D hard to call. Germline V CDR1 and CDR2: SEHNR, FQNEAQ (reference sequence). The CDR3 is 17 residues long. V was trimmed by 3 bases and J by 0 bases, leaving 16 bases between them. The CDR3 nucleotides are TGTGCCAGCAGCTTCCATGCGAGTAGACCTAGCACAGATACGCAGTATTTT. As protein: CASSFHASRPSTDTQYF.

The chain combines TRBV7-9 with TRBJ1-2; 8 bases fit TRBD1. J was trimmed by 4 bases and V by 5 bases; bases with no gene match: 18. The CDR3 has 18 residues. Germline V gives CDR1 SEHNR, CDR2 FQNEAQ (reference sequence). The CDR3, as DNA: TGTGCCAGCAGCGGTCAGGGGGCGCTCGGAAAGGGGGGCTATGGCTACACCTTC. Amino acids: CASSGQGALGKGGYGYTF.

This chain links TRBV20-1 with TRBJ2-1; tentative D call: TRBD2 (7 bases). CDR3 length: 14 amino acids. Germline V gene data show CDR1 as DFQATT and CDR2 as SNEGSKA (reference sequence). V was trimmed by 4 bases and J by 9 bases, leaving 19 bases between them. The CDR3 is CSANTGGQWGEQFF. In DNA, the CDR3 is TGCAGTGCTAACACGGGGGGCCAATGGGGTGAGCAGTTCTTC.

The chain joins TRBV20-1 to TRBJ2-5; no firm D call. V lost 0 bases and J 5 bases, leaving 13 bases between the germline ends. The germline CDR1 and CDR2 sequences are DFQATT and SNEGSKA (reference sequence). The CDR3 is made up of 14 amino acids. The CDR3 sequence: CSARDRRAGETQYF. The CDR3 bases are TGCAGTGCTAGAGATCGAAGAGCCGGGGAGACCCAGTACTTC.